The present TCR beta chain was sequenced within a study of brain T cells in children with intractable seizures. Surgery cases with the highest brain T cell transcript signatures were chosen for sequencing. Before surgery, patients took at least one anti-epileptic drug. Repertoires were generated with immunoSEQ multiplex PCR, while TCRdb's copy carries only in-frame clones and drops some. The data show about 120,000 clones, roughly 92% seen once. Trimming stripped 4 bases from V and 4 bases from J, with 10 bases between. The CDR3 runs 13 residues. Germline assignment: CDR1 MDHEN and CDR2 SYDVKM. For this clone: As yet, its antigen is unknown.

Overall study findings and caveats: Patients' HCMV serostatus was unknown; virus specificity rests on CDR3 similarity alone.

The TCR sequence derives from a boy younger than two with hemimegalencephaly and intractable seizures. This chain uses TRBV28 with TRBJ1-2; unclear D gene. The sample here was peripheral blood, taken at surgery. The CDR3 region is CASSSPSPYGYTF. Here the CDR3 DNA reads TGTGCCAGCAGTTCACCGTCCCCCTATGGCTACACCTTC.